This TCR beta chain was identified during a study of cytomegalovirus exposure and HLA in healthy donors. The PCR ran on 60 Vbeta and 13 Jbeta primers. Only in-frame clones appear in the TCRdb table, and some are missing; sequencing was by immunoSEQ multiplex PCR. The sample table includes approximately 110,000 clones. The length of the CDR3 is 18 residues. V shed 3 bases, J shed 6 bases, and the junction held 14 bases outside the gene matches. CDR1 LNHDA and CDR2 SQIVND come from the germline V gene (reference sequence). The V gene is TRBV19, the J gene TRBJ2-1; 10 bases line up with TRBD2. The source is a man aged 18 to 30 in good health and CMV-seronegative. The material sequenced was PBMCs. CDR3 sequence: CASSMVAGGHSPLNEQFF. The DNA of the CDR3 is TGTGCCAGTAGTATGGTAGCGGGGGGTCATTCTCCCCTCAATGAGCAGTTCTTC.